This T cell receptor beta chain is drawn from a study of T cells in localized non-small cell lung cancer. The CDR3 has 14 amino acids. Germline V gene data show CDR1 as SEHNR and CDR2 as FQNEAQ (reference sequence). Trimming removed 7 bases at V and 6 bases at J, with 16 bases between. Study conclusions and caveats: Tumor trailed uninvolved adjacent lung in T cell clonality, which peaked there. Adjacent lung was found to contain a median about 55 of the top 100 tumor clones. Heterogeneity remains possible because sequencing was limited to only one tumor region.

Produced via immunoSEQ multiplex PCR; TCRdb's table is partial and in-frame only. Of 11,000 or so clones listed, over 65% are singletons. In regard to this clone: Its antigen is unidentified.

The V call is TRBV7-9, the J call TRBJ2-1; unclear D gene. The receptor's source is a male donor aged 60 or over with stage I lung adenocarcinoma. Sequenced material: peripheral blood, taken before any cancer treatment. CDR3 sequence (DNA): TGTGCCAGCACCCCCCCGTTAGCAGGCAATGAGCAGTTCTTC. Translating it yields CASTPPLAGNEQFF.